A single T cell receptor beta chain is shown here with its context. This clone came up once. There is no known antigen for this receptor. No per-base quality is available; no much larger clone lies one base away. This same CDR3 is encoded by further DNA sequences in the sample. The sample comes from a study of blood T cell repertoires in COVID-19 (dated by TCRdb to 2018 to 2020). For the study in its entirety: Collaborator samples came from the United States, Italy and Spain and covered acute and convalescent phases of COVID-19. A freely available public database, intended as a resource for researchers studying the immune response to SARS-CoV-2, is where the repertoires were released. Where available, HLA class I and class II types were taken from metadata supplied by the sample provider and were not determined by assay-based typing. The dataset comprised deeply sampled blood TCRbeta repertoires from subjects exposed to, actively infected with, or recovered from COVID-19. The sample metadata nearly always contained a de-identified subject ID, COVID-19 status, age in years and sex. The prospective study material was composed of cDNA or gDNA derived from T cells, B-cell-depleted T cells, or PBMCs. The samples were drawn from two sources: the first 160 participants of the ongoing ImmuneRACE study, and 1,200 or so subjects contributed by 6 global collaborators.

V sheds 0 bases and J sheds 5 bases, leaving 4 bases between their ends. CDR1 and CDR2 are drawn from the germline V gene: SGDLS, YYNGEE. The cysteine opens and the phenylalanine closes a CDR3 of 12 amino acids. Only the CDR3 DNA stays, 36 bases, in frame from base 1. General findings and caveats noted by the study authors: Clinical and demographic metadata were provided uncurated, with the amount varying by source and participant.

At one collaborating source in Seattle, patients were enrolled during active infection and were followed longitudinally through the course of disease. The collaborating institutions used their own protocols to collect whole blood in K2EDTA tubes. For TCRbeta analysis, collaborators shipped samples as frozen whole blood, isolated PBMCs, or DNA extracted from either of those sample types. The immunoSEQ Assay, a bias-controlled multiplex PCR, was used to amplify TCRbeta CDR3 regions from genomic DNA. In the source study's methods: The number of nucleated cells in each sample was estimated by amplification of reference gene primers within the assay. To quantify the absolute abundance of each unique TCRbeta CDR3 rearrangement, sequence reads were collapsed and filtered. For each sample, productive Simpson clonality was calculated by taking the square root of Simpson's diversity index across productive rearrangements. TCRdb stores this immuneACCESS table with in-frame sequences only. Part of the clones is absent; in the studies checked, under half of the shortfall reflects unresolved V genes, and no reason is known for the rest. V, J and clone size are taken as reported in that table, and D and trimming were inferred from the DNA itself. In this sample the table shows about 110,000 clones, about 82% of which occur a single time. The ten largest account for 6.2% of the sample.

The chain employs TRBV9 and TRBJ2-3; there is no confident call for the D gene. This TCR derives from an elderly man with COVID-19, enrolled during active disease. Sequencing used peripheral blood. The encoded CDR3 is CASSVAGDTQYF. The nucleotide sequence is given as TGTGCCAGCAGCGTAGCCGGAGATACGCAGTATTTT.